These 17 T cell receptor beta chains were sequenced from one sample in a study of shared clonotypes between healthy human individuals. Data came from immunoSEQ multiplex PCR; TCRdb stores just in-frame clones and leaves some out. The top ten clones hold under 0.45% of a sample with a few million clones, approximately 95% of them seen once. Sequences were obtained from naive CD4+ T cells from PBMCs. Subset: CD45RA+ positively selected. The receptors were gathered from a man aged 18 to 35 in good health. Some clones in this sample may be carry-over from other donors' samples.

The J gene is TRBJ1-5, the V gene TRBV30, with unresolved D. The germline V gene has CDR1 GTSNPN and CDR2 SVGIG (reference sequence). V lost 1 base, J lost 5 bases, and 6 bases lay in between. The CDR3 extends over 12 amino acids. The CDR3 is CAWSAGHQPQHF. The CDR3 nucleotides read TGTGCCTGGAGTGCGGGTCATCAGCCCCAGCATTTT. Full variable domain (rest looked up from reference TRBV30 and TRBJ1-5): SQTIHQWPATLVQPVGSPLSLECTVEGTSNPNLYWYRQAAGRGLQLLFYSVGIGQISSEVPQNLSASRPQDRQFILSSKKLLLSDSGFYLCAWSAGHQPQHFGDGTRLSIL.

V is TRBV7-2 and J is TRBJ2-1; 13 nucleotides align to TRBD2. The CDR3 runs to 17 residues. V lost 7 bases to trimming and J lost 6 bases; unmatched junction nucleotides: 12. Germline V lookup: CDR1 SGHTA, CDR2 FQGNSA. The CDR3 DNA reads as TGTGCCAGCACCAGACCCCCCGGGACTAGCGGGGCCAATGAGCAGTTCTTC. Translating gives CASTRPPGTSGANEQFF.

The chain uses TRBV28 and TRBJ1-6; D call uncertain. There are 12 residues in the CDR3. Trimming cost V 8 bases and J 2 bases, with 4 bases left between them. Looked up from germline, CDR1 is MDHEN and CDR2 is SYDVKM. The CDR3 reads CASLAYNSPLHF. The DNA of the CDR3 is TGTGCCAGCCTGGCCTATAATTCACCCCTCCACTTT. Full variable domain (missing parts from reference TRBV28 and TRBJ1-6): DVKVTQSSRYLVKRTGEKVFLECVQDMDHENMFWYRQDPGLGLRLIYFSYDVKMKEKGDIPEGYSVSREKKERFSLILESASTNQTSMYLCASLAYNSPLHFGNGTRLTVT.

This chain joins TRBV4-1 and TRBJ1-2; no firm D call. Per germline, CDR1 MGHRA and CDR2 YSYEKL. This CDR3 contains 17 residues. V lost 1 base and J lost 5, with 20 bases in between. CDR3 loop: CASSQAPLTQELYGYTF. The CDR3 DNA follows: TGCGCCAGCAGCCAAGCCCCACTAACACAAGAGCTTTATGGCTACACCTTC.

The rearrangement uses TRBV5-1 and TRBJ2-7; D perhaps matches TRBD1 (6 bases). The CDR3 sequence is 13 residues long. Germline-derived CDR1 and CDR2 are SGHRS and YFSETQ. Trimming removed 0 bases at V and 7 bases at J, with 11 bases between. Here the CDR3 DNA reads TGCGCCAGCAGCTTGGGGGGGCTCGAGGAGCAGTACTTC. This gives the protein CASSLGGLEEQYF.

In DNA form, the CDR3 reads TGCGCCAGCAGCCAGATGGGACAGGGGAGAAACACTGAAGCTTTCTTT. This gives the protein CASSQMGQGRNTEAFF. The genes are TRBV4-1 and TRBJ1-1; 10 positions agree with TRBD1. V dropped 3 bases and J dropped 2; count of bases not matched to a gene: 6. Germline CDR1 MGHRA, CDR2 YSYEKL. The CDR3 sequence is 16 residues long.

J is TRBJ2-7 and V is TRBV5-3; tentatively, D is TRBD2 (5 bases). TRBV5-3 carries the ORF label, with uncertain function. The CDR3 covers 13 residues. V lost 8 bases and J lost 0, with 12 bases in between. This CDR3 is CARSRGLSYEQYF. In DNA form, the CDR3 reads TGTGCCAGGTCCCGCGGACTCTCCTACGAGCAGTACTTC.

V gene TRBV7-2 combines with J gene TRBJ1-5; D is unclear. Germline V gene data show CDR1 as SGHTA and CDR2 as FQGNSA. The CDR3 contains 16 residues. Trimming took 5 bases from V and 4 from J, leaving 18 bases between them. In nucleotides, the CDR3 is TGTGCCAGCAGCGATCAGCCTCCCCGGGCTAATCAGCCCCAGCATTTT. This codes for CASSDQPPRANQPQHF.

V gene TRBV7-3 combines with J gene TRBJ1-5; 7 bases align to TRBD1. The V gene's germline CDR1 is SGHTA and CDR2 FQGTGA. The CDR3 is made up of 13 amino acids. The trim removed 9 bases at V and 3 bases at J, leaving 5 bases unmatched. The CDR3 is CASSTGANQPQHF. The CDR3 DNA follows: TGTGCCAGTTCAACAGGGGCCAATCAGCCCCAGCATTTT.

The chain joins TRBV2 to TRBJ1-1; D may be TRBD1 (6 bases). The CDR3 extends over 14 amino acids. The V end was cut by 6 bases, the J end by 4 bases, with 15 bases between. The V gene's germline CDR1 is SNHLY and CDR2 FYNNEI. CDR3 in amino acids: CASRGGPFPTEAFF. The DNA of the CDR3 is TGTGCCAGCAGAGGGGGACCTTTTCCCACTGAAGCTTTCTTT.

This chain links TRBV7-2 with TRBJ1-2; D may be TRBD1 (6 bases). V was pared by 1 base and J by 8 bases, with 20 bases between. Germline V gene lookup returns CDR1 SGHTA and CDR2 FQGNSA. The CDR3 totals 16 residues. CDR3 sequence (DNA): TGTGCCAGCAGCTTAGTTGGGGCAGGGGCCGGGTACGGCTACACCTTC. Residues: CASSLVGAGAGYGYTF.

J is TRBJ2-7 and V is TRBV28, with a possible D match to TRBD2 (6 bases). The CDR3 has 18 residues. Germline V gene sequence: CDR1 MDHEN, CDR2 SYDVKM. The V end was cut by 3 bases, the J end by 0 bases, with 21 bases between. The CDR3 region is CASSFGGELQTASYEQYF. The DNA of the CDR3 is TGTGCCAGCAGTTTCGGCGGGGAGCTCCAGACCGCCTCCTACGAGCAGTACTTC. Full variable domain (remainder filled in from reference TRBV28 and TRBJ2-7): DVKVTQSSRYLVKRTGEKVFLECVQDMDHENMFWYRQDPGLGLRLIYFSYDVKMKEKGDIPEGYSVSREKKERFSLILESASTNQTSMYLCASSFGGELQTASYEQYFGPGTRLTVT.

This clone was observed once. The rearrangement links TRBV7-2 to TRBJ2-7; 9 positions agree with TRBD2. The CDR3 length is 16 residues. Trimming took 5 bases from V and 3 from J; bases not matched to a gene: 11. The germline V gene has CDR1 SGHTA and CDR2 FQGNSA. CDR3 region: CASSVTSGQSSYEQYF. The DNA of the CDR3 is TGTGCCAGCAGCGTGACTAGCGGACAAAGTAGCTACGAGCAGTACTTC.

V and J are TRBV6-1 and TRBJ2-2; possible D gene TRBD1, 6 bases. The V end lost 11 bases, the J end lost 1 base, and 14 bases lay between the germline ends. The germline V gene has CDR1 MNHNS and CDR2 SASEGT. The CDR3 contains 14 residues. The CDR3 bases are TGTGCCGGGTCAGAGACAGGGAACACCGGGGAGCTGTTTTTT. Its protein product is CAGSETGNTGELFF.

This chain links TRBV23-1 with TRBJ1-2; 9 bases line up with TRBD1. TRBV23-1 is reported as an ORF; its role is uncertain. CDR3 size: 17 residues. The J segment lost 1 base and the V segment lost 1 base, leaving 7 bases of the junction unmatched. The CDR3 DNA sequence: TGCGCCAGCAGTCAATGGCAGGGACAGGGCAATAACTATGGCTACACCTTC. This translates into CASSQWQGQGNNYGYTF.

The chain recombines TRBV19 with TRBJ1-4; D gene unclear. The germline V gene encodes CDR1 LNHDA and CDR2 SQIVND (reference sequence). The CDR3 consists of 12 residues. Trimming stripped 4 bases from V and 5 bases from J, with 5 bases between. The CDR3 sequence is CASSSPNEKLFF. The CDR3 nucleotides read TGTGCCAGTAGTAGCCCGAATGAAAAACTGTTTTTT.

CDR3 loop: CASSLSRTGVDGYTF. The CDR3 DNA is TGTGCCAGCAGTTTATCCCGGACAGGGGTCGATGGCTACACCTTC. The gene calls are TRBV28 and TRBJ1-2, with 9 bases matching TRBD1. With V trimmed by 1 base and J by 6 bases, 6 bases remained unmatched. Germline V gives CDR1 MDHEN, CDR2 SYDVKM. This CDR3 is built from 15 residues.